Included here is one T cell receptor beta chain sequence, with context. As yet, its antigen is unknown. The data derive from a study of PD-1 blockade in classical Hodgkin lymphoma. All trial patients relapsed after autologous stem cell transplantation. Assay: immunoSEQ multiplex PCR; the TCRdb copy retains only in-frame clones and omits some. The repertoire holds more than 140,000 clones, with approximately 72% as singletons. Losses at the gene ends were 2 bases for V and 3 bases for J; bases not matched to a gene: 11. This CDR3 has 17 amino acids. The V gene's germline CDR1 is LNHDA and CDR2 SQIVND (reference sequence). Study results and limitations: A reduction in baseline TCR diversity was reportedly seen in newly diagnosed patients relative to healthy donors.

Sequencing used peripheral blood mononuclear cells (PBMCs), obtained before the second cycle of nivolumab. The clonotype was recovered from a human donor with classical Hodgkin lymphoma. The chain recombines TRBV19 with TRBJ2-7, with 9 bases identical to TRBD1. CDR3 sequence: CASSIPQGGTGHYEQYF. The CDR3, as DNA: TGTGCCAGTAGTATACCCCAAGGAGGGACAGGGCACTACGAGCAGTACTTC.